Listed below are T cell receptor beta chains from one sample, sequenced in a study of OX40 agonist ivuxolimab in advanced cancers. Sequencing was performed with immunoSEQ multiplex PCR; in TCRdb, only in-frame clones are kept and a portion is missing. The table records about 36,000 clones, less than 85% of them present only once. The sample in question was CD4+ or CD8+ T cells sorted from blood, obtained in a trial of the OX40 agonist ivuxolimab. The receptors come from an adult with an advanced solid tumor such as melanoma, head and neck, liver or kidney cancer. CDR3s include the opening cysteine and the closing phenylalanine or tryptophan. The order of the fields is V gene, D gene, clone size, CDR3 length, J gene, CDR3 DNA, CDR3 protein. The D gene is left open where the match is weak. Expanded clones get a size class; other rows say once, few or many, or leave the size out.

>TRBV11-2|.|.|15|TRBJ1-2
TGTGCCAGCAGCTTAGTCGGTTCCAGCAACTATGGCTACACCTTC
CASSLVGSSNYGYTF
>TRBV5-4|TRBD2|.|17|TRBJ2-1
TGTGCCAGCTGCTACAGTAGCGGGAGTGTCTCCTACAATGAGCAGTTCTTC
CASCYSSGSVSYNEQFF
>TRBV29-1|.|.|12|TRBJ1-3
TGCAGCGTCCTCAGGGCTGGAAACACCATATATTTT
CSVLRAGNTIYF
>TRBV9|TRBD2|once|15|TRBJ2-7
TGTGCCAGCAGCGCGGGAGTAGCGGGGTCCTACGAGCAGTACTTC
CASSAGVAGSYEQYF
>TRBV7-6|.|.|13|TRBJ2-3
TGTGCCAGCAGCTTAGAGTTTTCAGATACGCAGTATTTT
CASSLEFSDTQYF
>TRBV5-4|.|.|15|TRBJ2-7
TGTGCCAGCAGCTTGGGCGGGACAGCCACCTACGAGCAGTACTTC
CASSLGGTATYEQYF
>TRBV7-9|.|.|13|TRBJ2-7
TGTGCCAGCAGCTTAGCCTACTCCTACGAGCAGTACTTC
CASSLAYSYEQYF
>TRBV4-1|.|.|13|TRBJ1-1
TGCGCCAGCAGCCCGTGGGGGCAGACTGAAGCTTTCTTT
CASSPWGQTEAFF
>TRBV6-1|.|.|14|TRBJ2-5
TGTGCCAGCAGTAAGGTGACAGGACGGGAGACCCAGTACTTC
CASSKVTGRETQYF
>TRBV4-1|.|.|15|TRBJ2-3
TGCGCCAGCAGCCCTCGACAGTTTAGCACAGATACGCAGTATTTT
CASSPRQFSTDTQYF
>TRBV11-2|.|.|14|TRBJ1-1
TGTGCCAGCAGCTTAGTGCAGGGATGGACTGAAGCTTTCTTT
CASSLVQGWTEAFF
>TRBV7-6|.|.|19|TRBJ2-2
TGTGCCAGCAGCTTCCCATCGGGCAGGGGGGTATCGAACACCGGGGAGCTGTTTTTT
CASSFPSGRGVSNTGELFF
>TRBV9|.|.|15|TRBJ2-3
TGTGCCAGCAGCGTAGGGCAGGGAAGCACAGATACGCAGTATTTT
CASSVGQGSTDTQYF
>TRBV2|TRBD1|few|12|TRBJ2-7
TGTGCCAGCAGACCAGGGGGCAACGAGCAGTACTTC
CASRPGGNEQYF
>TRBV5-4|TRBD1|.|15|TRBJ1-1
TGTGCCAGCAGCTTTATCGGTACAGGGGACACTGAAGCTTTCTTT
CASSFIGTGDTEAFF
>TRBV11-3|TRBD1|.|17|TRBJ2-5
TGTGCCAGCAGCTTAGGGAGGCGGGACAGGGGTTGGGAGACCCAGTACTTC
CASSLGRRDRGWETQYF
>TRBV6-5|.|.|15|TRBJ1-5
TGTGCCAGCAGTTTAGGGACTTATAGCAATCAGCCCCAGCATTTT
CASSLGTYSNQPQHF
>TRBV2|.|.|12|TRBJ2-3
TGTGCCAGCAGTGGGGAGGATGATACGCAGTATTTT
CASSGEDDTQYF
>TRBV7-2|TRBD2|.|16|TRBJ2-3
TGTGCCAGCAGCTTAAGGGCGGGAGGTTTTGTAGATACGCAGTATTTT
CASSLRAGGFVDTQYF
>TRBV4-1|.|few|13|TRBJ2-3
TGCGCCAGCAGCCTCCCGGGGGCAGATACGCAGTATTTT
CASSLPGADTQYF
>TRBV6-6|.|.|13|TRBJ1-1
TGTGCCAGCACCGACCACAGGGACACTGAAGCTTTCTTT
CASTDHRDTEAFF
>TRBV5-1|.|once|17|TRBJ2-1
TGCGCCAGCAGCTTGATCCCAGGAACCAGCTCCTACAATGAGCAGTTCTTC
CASSLIPGTSSYNEQFF
>TRBV28|.|.|13|TRBJ1-2
TGTGCCAGCAGTTTGGAGGTTAGAGATGGCTACACCTTC
CASSLEVRDGYTF
>TRBV27|TRBD2|.|15|TRBJ2-3
TGTGCCAGCAGTTTATTAGCGGGAGGGCCAGATACGCAGTATTTT
CASSLLAGGPDTQYF
>TRBV5-4|.|.|14|TRBJ2-1
TGTGCCAGCAGCCGGGAGAGATCCTACAATGAGCAGTTCTTC
CASSRERSYNEQFF
>TRBV7-9|.|.|14|TRBJ2-1
TGTGCCAGCAGCTTAGTACAGTACTACAATGAGCAGTTCTTC
CASSLVQYYNEQFF
>TRBV7-6|TRBD1|.|15|TRBJ2-3
TGTGCCAGCAGCTTAGCAACAGGGGGCCATGATACGCAGTATTTT
CASSLATGGHDTQYF
>TRBV7-9|.|.|13|TRBJ1-2
TGTGCCAGCAGCTTAGGGACGTTCTATGGCTACACCTTC
CASSLGTFYGYTF
>TRBV7-7|.|.|14|TRBJ2-1
TGTGCTAGCAGCATTTTCAGGGGTCACAATGAGCAGTTCTTC
CASSIFRGHNEQFF
>TRBV10-3|.|.|14|TRBJ1-6
TGTGCCATCAGCCGAGGGGGCTATAATTCACCCCTCCACTTT
CAISRGGYNSPLHF
>TRBV18|.|.|15|TRBJ2-2
TGTGCCAGCTCAACCACCGGGATGGGCACCGGGGAGCTGTTTTTT
CASSTTGMGTGELFF
>TRBV10-3|TRBD2|few|16|TRBJ2-7
TGTGCCATCAGTATATCTAGCGGGAGGTTTATTTACGAGCAGTACTTC
CAISISSGRFIYEQYF
>TRBV19|.|.|13|TRBJ2-1
TGTGCCAGTAGTAGCCTAGCTACCCAGGAGCAGTTCTTC
CASSSLATQEQFF
>TRBV16|.|.|14|TRBJ1-2
TGTGCCAGCAGCCAGGGAGGGACTAACTATGGCTACACCTTC
CASSQGGTNYGYTF
>TRBV5-5|.|.|14|TRBJ1-1
TGTGCCAGCAGCTATAATCGGCAGTTCTCTGAAGCTTTCTTT
CASSYNRQFSEAFF
>TRBV29-1|TRBD1|.|11|TRBJ2-1
TGCAGCGTTCAGCCAGGGGGCGGGAAGTTCTTC
CSVQPGGGKFF
>TRBV28|.|.|13|TRBJ1-4
TGTGCCAGCAGTCTTACAATTAATGAAAAACTGTTTTTT
CASSLTINEKLFF
>TRBV6-5|TRBD2|once|13|TRBJ2-7
TGTGCCAGCAGTAGCGGGGTTTCCTACGAGCAGTACTTC
CASSSGVSYEQYF
>TRBV4-3|.|.|18|TRBJ2-5
TGCGCCAGCAGCCAGGACATTGGGGAGGACACCCCGAAGATAACCCAGTACTTC
CASSQDIGEDTPKITQYF
>TRBV21-1|.|.|13|TRBJ1-4
TGTGCCAGCACTGGACAGGTGGAAGAAAAACTGTTTTTT
CASTGQVEEKLFF
>TRBV19|.|.|14|TRBJ1-1
TGTGCCAGTACCCTACAGGGTGGGAACACTGAAGCTTTCTTT
CASTLQGGNTEAFF
>TRBV7-9|.|.|14|TRBJ1-2
TGTGCCAGCAGCTTAGGGGAGGGACCCTATGGCTACACCTTC
CASSLGEGPYGYTF